This TCR beta chain was found in a study of cytomegalovirus exposure and HLA in healthy donors. The germline V gene encodes CDR1 LGHNA and CDR2 YNFKEQ. V gave up 4 bases and J gave up 2 bases; unmatched junction bases: 8. CDR3 length equals 16 residues. Sequenced by immunoSEQ multiplex PCR; TCRdb stores in-frame clones only, minus some. The sample holds 200,000 or so clones, 75% to 90% seen once. The chain combines TRBV4-2 with TRBJ2-7; 10 bases are shared with TRBD2. The TCR sequence derives from a woman aged 18-29 years in good health and CMV-seronegative. The sample comprised PBMCs. This CDR3 is CASSRQGLARTYEQYF. The CDR3 DNA is TGTGCCAGCAGCCGCCAGGGACTAGCGAGAACCTACGAGCAGTACTTC.